The T cell receptor (beta chain) under discussion was sequenced for a study of vaccination and CD4 T cells after COVID-19. For the study at large: Six men and four women formed the convalescents, two being Hispanic.

The germline V gene encodes CDR1 LNHDA and CDR2 SQIVND (reference sequence). The CDR3 is made up of 17 amino acids. Between the trimmed V and J ends, which lost 1 base and 6 bases, there was a span of 18 bases. Treatment here: roughly 11-day PBMC culture with coronavirus spike peptide pools or control peptides (ViraFEST assay). Using peptide pools, antigen-specific T cells were expanded in ViraFEST before TCRs were sequenced. The Oncomine TCR Beta short-read assay was applied to DNA of cultured CD4+ T cells. TCRdb re-analysed the PCR reads in MiXCR, keeping a single row per CDR3 protein. The data hold several thousand distinct CDR3 sequences, with approximately 30% observed a single time. Study outcomes and limitations: Reactive clone data from convalescent patients indicated a median of 86.3% appearing only post-vaccination.

Details on this clonotype: The antigen remains unidentified.

The TCR comes from a human donor who had recovered from COVID-19. The source material was CD4+ T cells from blood, cultured in vitro. The rearrangement uses TRBV19 and TRBJ2-2; tentative D call: TRBD1 (5 bases). The CDR3 region is CASSIVAGIAKAGELFF. CDR3 bases: TGTGCCAGTAGTATAGTGGCAGGGATCGCCAAGGCCGGGGAGCTGTTTTTT.